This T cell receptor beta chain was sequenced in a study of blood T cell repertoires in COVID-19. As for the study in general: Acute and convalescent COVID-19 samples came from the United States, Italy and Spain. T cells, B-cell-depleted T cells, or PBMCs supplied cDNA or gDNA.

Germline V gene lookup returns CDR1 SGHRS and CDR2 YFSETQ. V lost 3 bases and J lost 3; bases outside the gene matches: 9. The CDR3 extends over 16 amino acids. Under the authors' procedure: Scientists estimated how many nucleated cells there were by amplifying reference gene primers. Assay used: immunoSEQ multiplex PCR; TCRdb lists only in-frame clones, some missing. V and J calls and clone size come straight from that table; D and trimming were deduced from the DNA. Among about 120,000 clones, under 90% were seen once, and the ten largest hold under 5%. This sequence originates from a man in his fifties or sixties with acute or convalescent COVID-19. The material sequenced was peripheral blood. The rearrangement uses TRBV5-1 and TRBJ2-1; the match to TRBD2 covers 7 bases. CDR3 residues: CASSSTSADYYNEQFF. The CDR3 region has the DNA TGCGCCAGCAGCTCAACTAGCGCGGACTACTACAATGAGCAGTTCTTC.